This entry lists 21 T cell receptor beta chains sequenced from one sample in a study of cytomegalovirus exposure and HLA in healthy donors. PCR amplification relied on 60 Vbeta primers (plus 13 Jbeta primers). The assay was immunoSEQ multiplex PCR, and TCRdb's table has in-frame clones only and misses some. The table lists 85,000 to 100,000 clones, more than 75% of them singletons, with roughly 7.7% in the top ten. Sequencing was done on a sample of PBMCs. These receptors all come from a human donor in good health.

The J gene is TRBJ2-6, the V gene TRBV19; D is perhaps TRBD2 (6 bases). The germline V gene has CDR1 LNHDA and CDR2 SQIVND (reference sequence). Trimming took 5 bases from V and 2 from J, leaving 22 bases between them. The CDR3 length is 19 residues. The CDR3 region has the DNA TGTGCCAGTAGTCCACCAGGGAGGTCGAGCGTCACTGGGGCCAACGTCCTGACTTTC. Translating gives CASSPPGRSSVTGANVLTF.

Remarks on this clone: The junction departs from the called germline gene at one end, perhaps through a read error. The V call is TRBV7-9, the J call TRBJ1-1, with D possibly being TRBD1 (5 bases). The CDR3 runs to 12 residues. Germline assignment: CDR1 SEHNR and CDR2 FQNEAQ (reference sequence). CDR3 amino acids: CSSSLEGREAFF. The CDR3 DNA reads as TGTTCCAGCAGCTTAGAGGGGCGTGAAGCTTTCTTT.

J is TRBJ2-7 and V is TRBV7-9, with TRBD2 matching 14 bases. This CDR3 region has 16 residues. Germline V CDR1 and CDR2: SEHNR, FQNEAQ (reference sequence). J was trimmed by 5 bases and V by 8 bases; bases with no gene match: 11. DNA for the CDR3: TGTGCCAGCCTCCCGGGACTAGCGGGAGTAAAAGACGAGCAGTACTTC. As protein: CASLPGLAGVKDEQYF.

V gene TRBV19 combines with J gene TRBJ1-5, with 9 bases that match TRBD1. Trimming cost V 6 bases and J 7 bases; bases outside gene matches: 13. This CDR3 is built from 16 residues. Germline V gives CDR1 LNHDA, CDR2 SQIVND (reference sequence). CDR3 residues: CASRHDPGQGLQPQHF. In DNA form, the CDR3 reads TGTGCCAGTAGACACGACCCGGGACAGGGTCTACAGCCCCAGCATTTT.

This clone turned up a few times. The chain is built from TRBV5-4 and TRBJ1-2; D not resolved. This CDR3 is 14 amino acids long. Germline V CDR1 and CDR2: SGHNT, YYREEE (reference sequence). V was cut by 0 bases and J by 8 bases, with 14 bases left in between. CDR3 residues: CASSLAIRAAGYTF. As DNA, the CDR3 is TGTGCCAGCAGCTTGGCCATTCGAGCCGCGGGCTACACCTTC.

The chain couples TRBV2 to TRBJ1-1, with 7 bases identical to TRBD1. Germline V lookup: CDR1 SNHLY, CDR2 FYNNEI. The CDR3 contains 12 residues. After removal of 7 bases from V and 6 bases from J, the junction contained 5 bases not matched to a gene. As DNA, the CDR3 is TGTGCCAGCAACAGGGGCCACGCTGAAGCTTTCTTT. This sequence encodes CASNRGHAEAFF.

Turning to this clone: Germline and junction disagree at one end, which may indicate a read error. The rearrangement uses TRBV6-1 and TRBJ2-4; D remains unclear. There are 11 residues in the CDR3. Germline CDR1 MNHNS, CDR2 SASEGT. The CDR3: CASSEAWRRIF. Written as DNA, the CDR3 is TGTGCCAGCAGTGAAGCCTGGAGACGCATCTTC.

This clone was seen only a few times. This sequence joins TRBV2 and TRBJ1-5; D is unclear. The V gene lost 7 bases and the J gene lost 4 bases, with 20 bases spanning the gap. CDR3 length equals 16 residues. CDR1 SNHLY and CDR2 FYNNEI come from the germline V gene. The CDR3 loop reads CASTRGDAQRNQPQHF. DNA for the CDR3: TGTGCCAGCACCCGCGGTGACGCCCAGAGGAATCAGCCCCAGCATTTT.

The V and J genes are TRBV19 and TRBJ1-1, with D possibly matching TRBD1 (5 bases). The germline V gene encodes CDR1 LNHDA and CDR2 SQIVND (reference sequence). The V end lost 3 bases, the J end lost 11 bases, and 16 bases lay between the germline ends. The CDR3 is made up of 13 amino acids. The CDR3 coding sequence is TGTGCCAGTAGTATGACCGGTGGGAAGGGGGCTTTCTTT. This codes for CASSMTGGKGAFF.

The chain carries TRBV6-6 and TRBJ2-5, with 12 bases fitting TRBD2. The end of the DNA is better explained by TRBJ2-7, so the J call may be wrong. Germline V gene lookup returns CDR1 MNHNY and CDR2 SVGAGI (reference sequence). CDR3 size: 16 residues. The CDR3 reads CASSYSASGRVYEQYF. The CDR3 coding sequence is TGTGCCAGCAGTTACTCGGCTAGCGGGAGGGTCTACGAGCAGTACTTC.

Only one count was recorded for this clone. The CDR3 sequence: CASPTTRTSSHEQYF. The CDR3 coding sequence is TGTGCCAGTCCTACCACGAGGACTAGTTCCCACGAGCAGTACTTC. The chain employs TRBV19 and TRBJ2-7, with 7 bases fitting TRBD2. CDR1 and CDR2 (germline): LNHDA, SQIVND (reference sequence). V was clipped by 8 bases and J by 5 bases; unmatched bases: 15. There are 15 residues in the CDR3.

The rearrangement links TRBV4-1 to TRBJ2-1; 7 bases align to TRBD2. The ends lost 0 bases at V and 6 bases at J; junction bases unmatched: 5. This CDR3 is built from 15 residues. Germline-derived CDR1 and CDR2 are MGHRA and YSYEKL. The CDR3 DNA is TGCGCCAGCAGCCAAGATCTAGGGACTACCAATGAGCAGTTCTTC. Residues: CASSQDLGTTNEQFF.

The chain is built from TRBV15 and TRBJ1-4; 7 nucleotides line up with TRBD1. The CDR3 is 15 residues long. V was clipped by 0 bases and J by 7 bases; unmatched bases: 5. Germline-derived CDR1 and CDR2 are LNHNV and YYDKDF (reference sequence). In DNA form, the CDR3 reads TGTGCCACCAGCAGAGATCGGGGACAGCTTGAAAAACTGTTTTTT. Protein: CATSRDRGQLEKLFF.

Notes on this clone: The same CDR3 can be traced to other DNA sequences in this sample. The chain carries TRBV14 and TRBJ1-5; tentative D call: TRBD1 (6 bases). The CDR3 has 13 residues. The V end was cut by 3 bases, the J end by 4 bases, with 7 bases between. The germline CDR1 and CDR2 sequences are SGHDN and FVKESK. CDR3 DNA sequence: TGTGCCAGCAGCCAGAGGGGGAATCAGCCCCAGCATTTT. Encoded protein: CASSQRGNQPQHF.

CDR3 region: CASSIIGREMNTEAFF. As DNA, the CDR3 is TGCGCCAGCAGCATAATCGGACGGGAGATGAACACTGAAGCTTTCTTT. V gene TRBV5-1 combines with J gene TRBJ1-1; D call uncertain. The V gene's germline CDR1 is SGHRS and CDR2 YFSETQ. This CDR3 has 16 residues. Trimming shortened V by 4 bases and J by 0 bases, and 16 bases separated the two germline ends.

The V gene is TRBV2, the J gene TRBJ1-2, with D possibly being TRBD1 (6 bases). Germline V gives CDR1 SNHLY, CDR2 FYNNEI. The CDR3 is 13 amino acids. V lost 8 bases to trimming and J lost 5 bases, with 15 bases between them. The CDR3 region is CASFAGVWYGYTF. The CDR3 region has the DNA TGTGCCAGCTTCGCAGGGGTTTGGTATGGCTACACCTTC. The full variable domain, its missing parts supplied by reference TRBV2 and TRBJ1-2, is EPEVTQTPSHQVTQMGQEVILRCVPISNHLYFYWYRQILGQKVEFLVSFYNNEISEKSEIFDDQFSVERPDGSNFTLKIRSTKLEDSAMYFCASFAGVWYGYTFGSGTRLTVV.

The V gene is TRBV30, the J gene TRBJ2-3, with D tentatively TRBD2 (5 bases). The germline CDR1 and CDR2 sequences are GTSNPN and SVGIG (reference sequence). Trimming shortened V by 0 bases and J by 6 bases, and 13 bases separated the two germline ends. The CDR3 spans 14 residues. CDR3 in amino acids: CAWSVSGSGDTQYF. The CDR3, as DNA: TGTGCCTGGAGTGTTTCGGGATCGGGGGATACGCAGTATTTT.

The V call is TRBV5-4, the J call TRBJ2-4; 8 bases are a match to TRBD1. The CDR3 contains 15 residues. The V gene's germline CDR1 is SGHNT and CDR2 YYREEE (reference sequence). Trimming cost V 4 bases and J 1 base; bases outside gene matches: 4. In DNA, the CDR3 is TGTGCCAGCAGCACCCGGGACAGGGCCAAAAACATTCAGTACTTC. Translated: CASSTRDRAKNIQYF. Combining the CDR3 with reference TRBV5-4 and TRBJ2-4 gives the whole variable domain ETGVTQSPTHLIKTRGQQVTLRCSSQSGHNTVSWYQQALGQGPQFIFQYYREEENGRGNFPPRFSGLQFPNYSSELNVNALELDDSALYLCASSTRDRAKNIQYFGAGTRLSVL.

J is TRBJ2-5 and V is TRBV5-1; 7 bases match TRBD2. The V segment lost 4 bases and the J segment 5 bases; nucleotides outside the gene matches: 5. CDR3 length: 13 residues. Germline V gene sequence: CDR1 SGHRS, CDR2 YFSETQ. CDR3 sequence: CASSTGTKETQYF. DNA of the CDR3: TGCGCCAGCAGCACGGGGACTAAGGAGACCCAGTACTTC.

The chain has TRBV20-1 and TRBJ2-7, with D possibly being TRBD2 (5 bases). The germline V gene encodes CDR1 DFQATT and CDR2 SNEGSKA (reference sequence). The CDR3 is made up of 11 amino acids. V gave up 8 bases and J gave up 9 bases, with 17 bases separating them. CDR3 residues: CSFRLDGVQYF. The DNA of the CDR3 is TGCAGTTTTCGACTGGACGGGGTGCAGTACTTC.

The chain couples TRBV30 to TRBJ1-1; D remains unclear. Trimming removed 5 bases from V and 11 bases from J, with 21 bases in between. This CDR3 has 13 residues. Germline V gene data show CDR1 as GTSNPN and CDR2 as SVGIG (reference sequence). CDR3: CAWEGEITLKAFF. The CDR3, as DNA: TGTGCCTGGGAGGGTGAGATTACACTGAAGGCTTTCTTT.